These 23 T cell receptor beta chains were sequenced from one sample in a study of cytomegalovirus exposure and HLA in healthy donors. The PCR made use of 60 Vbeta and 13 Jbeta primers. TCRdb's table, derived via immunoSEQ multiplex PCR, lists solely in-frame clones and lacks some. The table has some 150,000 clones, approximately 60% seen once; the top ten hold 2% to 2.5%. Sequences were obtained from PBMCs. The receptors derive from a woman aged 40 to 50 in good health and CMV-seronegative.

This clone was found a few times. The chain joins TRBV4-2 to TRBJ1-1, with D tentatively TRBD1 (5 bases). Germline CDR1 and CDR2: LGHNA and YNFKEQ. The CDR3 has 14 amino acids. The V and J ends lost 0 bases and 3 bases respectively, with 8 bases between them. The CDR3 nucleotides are TGTGCCAGCAGCCAAGATCCGGGGGACACTGAAGCTTTCTTT. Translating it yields CASSQDPGDTEAFF.

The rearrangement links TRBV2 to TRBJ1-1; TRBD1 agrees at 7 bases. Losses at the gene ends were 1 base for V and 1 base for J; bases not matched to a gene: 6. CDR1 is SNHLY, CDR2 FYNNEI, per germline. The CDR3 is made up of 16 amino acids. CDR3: CASSEVGRGTNTEAFF. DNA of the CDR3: TGTGCCAGCAGTGAAGTTGGCAGGGGGACGAACACTGAAGCTTTCTTT.

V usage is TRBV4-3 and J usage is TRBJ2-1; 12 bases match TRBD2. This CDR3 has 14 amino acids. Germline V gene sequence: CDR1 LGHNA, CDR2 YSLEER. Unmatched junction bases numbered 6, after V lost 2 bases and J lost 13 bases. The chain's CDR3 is CASSQLAGGPEQFF. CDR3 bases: TGCGCCAGCAGCCAACTAGCGGGGGGGCCTGAACAGTTCTTC.

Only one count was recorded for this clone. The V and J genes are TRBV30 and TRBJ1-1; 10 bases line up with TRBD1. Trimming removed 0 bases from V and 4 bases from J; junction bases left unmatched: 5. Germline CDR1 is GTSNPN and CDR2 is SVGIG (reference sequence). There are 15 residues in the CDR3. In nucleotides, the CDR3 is TGTGCCTGGAGTGTACTCGGGACAGGGGTCACTGAAGCTTTCTTT. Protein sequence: CAWSVLGTGVTEAFF.

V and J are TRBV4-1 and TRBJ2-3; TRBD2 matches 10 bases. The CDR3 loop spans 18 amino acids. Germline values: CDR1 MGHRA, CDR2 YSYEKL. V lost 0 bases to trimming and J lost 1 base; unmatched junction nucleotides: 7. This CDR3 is CASSQDELAGEGTDTQYF. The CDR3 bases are TGCGCCAGCAGCCAAGATGAGCTAGCGGGGGAGGGCACAGATACGCAGTATTTT.

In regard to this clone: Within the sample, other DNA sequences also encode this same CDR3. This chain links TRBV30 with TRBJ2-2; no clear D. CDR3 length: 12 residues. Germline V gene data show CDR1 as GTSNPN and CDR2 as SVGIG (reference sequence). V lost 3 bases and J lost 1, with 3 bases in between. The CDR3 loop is CAWSQNTGELFF. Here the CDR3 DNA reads TGTGCCTGGAGCCAGAACACCGGGGAGCTGTTTTTT.

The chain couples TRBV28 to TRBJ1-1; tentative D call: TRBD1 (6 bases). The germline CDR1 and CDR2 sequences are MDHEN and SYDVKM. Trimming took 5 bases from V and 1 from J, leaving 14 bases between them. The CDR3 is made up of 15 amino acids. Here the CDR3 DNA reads TGTGCCAGCAGTCCACCCACAGGGCCGAACACTGAAGCTTTCTTT. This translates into CASSPPTGPNTEAFF.

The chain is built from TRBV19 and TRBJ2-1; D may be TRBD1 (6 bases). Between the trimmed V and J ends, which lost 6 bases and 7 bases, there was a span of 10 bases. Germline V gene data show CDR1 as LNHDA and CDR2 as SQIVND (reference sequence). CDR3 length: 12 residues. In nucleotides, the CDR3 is TGTGCCAGTAGCTTCCAGGGGAATGAGCAGTTCTTC. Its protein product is CASSFQGNEQFF.

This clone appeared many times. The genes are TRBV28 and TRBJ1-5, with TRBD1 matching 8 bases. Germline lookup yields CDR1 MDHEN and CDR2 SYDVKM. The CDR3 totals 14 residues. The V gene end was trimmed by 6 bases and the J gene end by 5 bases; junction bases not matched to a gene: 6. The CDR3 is CASSPGQAYQPQHF. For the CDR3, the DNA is TGTGCCAGCAGCCCGGGACAGGCTTATCAGCCCCAGCATTTT.

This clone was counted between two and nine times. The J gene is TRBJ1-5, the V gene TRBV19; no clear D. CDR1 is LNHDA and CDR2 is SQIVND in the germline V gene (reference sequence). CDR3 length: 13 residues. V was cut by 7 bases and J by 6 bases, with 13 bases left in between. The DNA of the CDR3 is TGTGCCAGTAACGCGGGGTGGCGTCAGCCCCAGCATTTT. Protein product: CASNAGWRQPQHF.

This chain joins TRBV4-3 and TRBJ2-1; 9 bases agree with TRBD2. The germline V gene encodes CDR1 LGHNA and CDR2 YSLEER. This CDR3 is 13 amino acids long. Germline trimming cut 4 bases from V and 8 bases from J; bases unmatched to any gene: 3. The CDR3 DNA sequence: TGCGCCAGCAGCCCGGGACTAGCATATGAGCAGTTCTTC. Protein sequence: CASSPGLAYEQFF.

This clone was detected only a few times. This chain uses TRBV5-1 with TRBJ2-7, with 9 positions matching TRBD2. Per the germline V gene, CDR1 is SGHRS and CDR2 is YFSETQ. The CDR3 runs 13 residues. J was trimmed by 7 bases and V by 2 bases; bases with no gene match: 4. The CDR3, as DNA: TGCGCCAGCAGCTTCTCTCTAGCGGGGGAGCAGTACTTC. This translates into CASSFSLAGEQYF.

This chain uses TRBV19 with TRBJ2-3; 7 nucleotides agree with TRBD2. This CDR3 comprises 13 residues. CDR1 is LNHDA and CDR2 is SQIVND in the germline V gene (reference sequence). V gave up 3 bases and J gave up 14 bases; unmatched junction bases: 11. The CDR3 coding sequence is TGTGCCAGTAGTATCGGGCTCGGCGGGGAGGGGTATTTT. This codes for CASSIGLGGEGYF. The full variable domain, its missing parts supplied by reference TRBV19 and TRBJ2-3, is DGGITQSPKYLFRKEGQNVTLSCEQNLNHDAMYWYRQDPGQGLRLIYYSQIVNDFQKGDIAEGYSVSREKKESFPLTVTSAQKNPTAFYLCASSIGLGGEGYFGPGTRLTVL.

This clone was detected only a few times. CDR3 DNA sequence: TGCGCCAGCAGCCTGACTAGCGGTGCCTACAATGAGCAGTTCTTC. Translated: CASSLTSGAYNEQFF. The V gene is TRBV5-1, the J gene TRBJ2-1; TRBD2 matches at 9 bases. Looked up from germline, CDR1 is SGHRS and CDR2 is YFSETQ. The trim removed 4 bases at V and 2 bases at J, leaving 4 bases unmatched. This CDR3 comprises 15 residues.

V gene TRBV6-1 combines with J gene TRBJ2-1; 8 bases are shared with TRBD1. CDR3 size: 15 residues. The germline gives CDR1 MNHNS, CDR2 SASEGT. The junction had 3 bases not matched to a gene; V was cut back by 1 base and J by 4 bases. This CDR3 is CASSEEGDRYNEQFF. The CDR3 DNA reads TGTGCCAGCAGTGAAGAAGGGGACAGGTACAATGAGCAGTTCTTC.

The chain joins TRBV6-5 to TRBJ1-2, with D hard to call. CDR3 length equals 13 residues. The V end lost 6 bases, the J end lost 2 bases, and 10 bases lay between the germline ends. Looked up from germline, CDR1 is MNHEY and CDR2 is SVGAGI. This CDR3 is CASRREGNYGYTF. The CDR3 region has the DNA TGTGCCAGCAGGAGGGAGGGAAACTATGGCTACACCTTC.

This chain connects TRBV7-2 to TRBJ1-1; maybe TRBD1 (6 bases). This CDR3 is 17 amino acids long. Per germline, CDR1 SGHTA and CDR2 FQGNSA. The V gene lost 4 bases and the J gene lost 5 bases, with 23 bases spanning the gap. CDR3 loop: CASSSELPWGGTTEAFF. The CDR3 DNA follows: TGTGCCAGCAGCTCCGAACTACCCTGGGGAGGGACAACTGAAGCTTTCTTT.

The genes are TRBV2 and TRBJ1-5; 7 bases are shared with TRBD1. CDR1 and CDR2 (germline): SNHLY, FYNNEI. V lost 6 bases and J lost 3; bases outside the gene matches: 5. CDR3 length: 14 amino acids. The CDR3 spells CASRLTGYNQPQHF. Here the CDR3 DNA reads TGTGCCAGCAGACTGACAGGGTACAATCAGCCCCAGCATTTT. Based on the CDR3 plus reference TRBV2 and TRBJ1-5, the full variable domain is EPEVTQTPSHQVTQMGQEVILRCVPISNHLYFYWYRQILGQKVEFLVSFYNNEISEKSEIFDDQFSVERPDGSNFTLKIRSTKLEDSAMYFCASRLTGYNQPQHFGDGTRLSIL.

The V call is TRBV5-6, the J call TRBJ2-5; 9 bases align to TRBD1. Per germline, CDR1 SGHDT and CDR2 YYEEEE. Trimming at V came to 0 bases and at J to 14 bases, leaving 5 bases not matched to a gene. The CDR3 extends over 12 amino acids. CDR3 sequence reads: CASSLAGQGYYF. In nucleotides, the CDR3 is TGTGCCAGCAGCTTGGCGGGACAGGGATACTACTTC.

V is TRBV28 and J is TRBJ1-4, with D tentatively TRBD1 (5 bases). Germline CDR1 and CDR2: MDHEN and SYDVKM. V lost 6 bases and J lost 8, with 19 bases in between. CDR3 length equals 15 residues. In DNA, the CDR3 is TGTGCCAGCAGCCCTCCCGGGGGGATGAAGGAAAAACTGTTTTTT. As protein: CASSPPGGMKEKLFF. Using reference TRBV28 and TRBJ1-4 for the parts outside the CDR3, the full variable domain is DVKVTQSSRYLVKRTGEKVFLECVQDMDHENMFWYRQDPGLGLRLIYFSYDVKMKEKGDIPEGYSVSREKKERFSLILESASTNQTSMYLCASSPPGGMKEKLFFGSGTQLSVL.

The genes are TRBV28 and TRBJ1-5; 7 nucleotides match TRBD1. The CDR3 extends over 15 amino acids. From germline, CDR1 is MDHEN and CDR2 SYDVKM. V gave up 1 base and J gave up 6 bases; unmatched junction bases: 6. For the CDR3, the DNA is TGTGCCAGCAGTTTATTTAGGGGGCCCGGTCAGCCCCAGCATTTT. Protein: CASSLFRGPGQPQHF.

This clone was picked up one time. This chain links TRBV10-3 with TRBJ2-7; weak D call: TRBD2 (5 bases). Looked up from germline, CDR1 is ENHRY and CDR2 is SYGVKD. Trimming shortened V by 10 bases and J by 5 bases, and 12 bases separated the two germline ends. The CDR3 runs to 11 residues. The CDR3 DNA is TGTGCCACCGAAGGGAGTCACGAGCAGTACTTC. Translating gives CATEGSHEQYF.

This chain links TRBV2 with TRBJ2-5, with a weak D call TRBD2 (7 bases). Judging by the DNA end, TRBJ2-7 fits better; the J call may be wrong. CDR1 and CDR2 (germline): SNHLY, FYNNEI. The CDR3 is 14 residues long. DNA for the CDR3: TGTGCCAGCCAGAGGGGGGGCAAGGGGGACGAGCAGTACTTC. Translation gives CASQRGGKGDEQYF.